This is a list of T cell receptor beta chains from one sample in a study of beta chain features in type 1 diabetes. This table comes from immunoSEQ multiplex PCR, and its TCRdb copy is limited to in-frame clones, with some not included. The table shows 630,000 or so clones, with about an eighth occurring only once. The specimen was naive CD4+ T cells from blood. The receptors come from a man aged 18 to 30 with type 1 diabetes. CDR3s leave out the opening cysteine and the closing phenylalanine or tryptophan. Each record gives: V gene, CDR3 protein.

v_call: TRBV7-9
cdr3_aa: ASSLSLIWGEGTEAF

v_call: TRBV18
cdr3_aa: ASSPIHEQY

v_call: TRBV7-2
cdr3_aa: ASSLGQGAYT

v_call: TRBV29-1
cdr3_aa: SARTPPVGTEAF

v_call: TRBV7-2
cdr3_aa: ASSSVRTPPADTQY

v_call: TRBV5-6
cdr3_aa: ASSLERYNEQF

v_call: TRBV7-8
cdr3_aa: ASSFIQGPEQY

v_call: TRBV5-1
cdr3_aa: ASSLGQVNTDTQY

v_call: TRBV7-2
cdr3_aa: ASSSPRATYGYT

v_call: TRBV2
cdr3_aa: ASSENEGARYGYT

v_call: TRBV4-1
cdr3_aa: ASSQVGSPGTYEQY

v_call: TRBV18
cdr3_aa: ASSPPGQFQYEQY

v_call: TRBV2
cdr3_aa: ASSELISGNTIY

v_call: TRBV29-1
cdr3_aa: SVATQGFVTEAF

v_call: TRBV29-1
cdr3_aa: SAAVETPGELF

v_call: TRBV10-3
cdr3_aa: AISESGRRYGYT

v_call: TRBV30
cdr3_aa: AWSVPGSNEQF

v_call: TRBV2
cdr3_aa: ASRALEEKLF

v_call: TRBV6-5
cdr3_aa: ASSYGKSGRDTQY

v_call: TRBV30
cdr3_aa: AWSTGNGNTIY

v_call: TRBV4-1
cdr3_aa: ASSQTRDRPRVSGANVLT

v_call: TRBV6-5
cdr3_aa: ASSYPGGGLDEQY

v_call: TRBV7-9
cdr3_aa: ASSPLTGTAFGDEQF

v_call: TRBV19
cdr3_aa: ASSIRDRAGYT

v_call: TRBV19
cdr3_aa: ASSVWHGYT

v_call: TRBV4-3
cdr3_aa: ASSQDQQGSYNEQF

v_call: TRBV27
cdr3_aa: ASSLSAGGDTQY

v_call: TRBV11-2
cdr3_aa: ASSPQGRSYNEQF

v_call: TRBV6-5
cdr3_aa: ASSYSGGTQPQH

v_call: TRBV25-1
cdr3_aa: ASSVTGTDTQY

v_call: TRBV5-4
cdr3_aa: ASSLEGTGFSTDTQY

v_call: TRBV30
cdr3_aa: AWNRDRVNSPLH

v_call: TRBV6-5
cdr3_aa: ASSYRQGNHEQY

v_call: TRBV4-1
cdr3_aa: ASSQDCTGGNCEQF

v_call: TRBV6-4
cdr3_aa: ASRPEGGGVQF

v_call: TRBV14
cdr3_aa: ASSQDWPFNTQY

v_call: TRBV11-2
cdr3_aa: ASSPNLSSLEQF

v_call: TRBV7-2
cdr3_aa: ASTRTAGSVYEQY

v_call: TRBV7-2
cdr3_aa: ASSLWFPTNEQF

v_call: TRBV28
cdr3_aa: ASSLPISSNYEQY